The next 10 T cell receptor beta chains were all read from a single sample in a study of blood T cell repertoires in COVID-19. The table came from immunoSEQ multiplex PCR; TCRdb's copy has only in-frame clones and leaves some out. The repertoire holds 39,000 or so clones, with about 81% as singletons. Sequenced sample: peripheral blood. These receptors all stem from a middle-aged man with active or convalescent COVID-19.

This clone occurred once. The genes are TRBV18 and TRBJ1-1, with D possibly being TRBD1 (5 bases). The CDR3 totals 17 residues. Germline loops: CDR1 KGHSH, CDR2 LQKENI. The V and J ends lost 1 base and 0 bases respectively, with 15 bases between them. The CDR3 loop reads CASSPLRGGQLNTEAFF. The CDR3 bases are TGTGCCAGCTCACCACTCCGGGGGGGTCAGTTGAACACTGAAGCTTTCTTT.

V and J are TRBV5-1 and TRBJ1-3; tentative D call: TRBD1 (5 bases). Germline V gene lookup returns CDR1 SGHRS and CDR2 YFSETQ. The CDR3 length is 14 residues. Trimming left V 4 bases short and J 1 base short, with 9 bases between. CDR3: CASSIDSSGNTIYF. The CDR3 region has the DNA TGCGCCAGCAGCATCGACAGTTCTGGAAACACCATATATTTT.

Comment on this clone: Other nucleotide sequences in the sample specify the same CDR3. The chain uses TRBV11-2 and TRBJ2-1; 10 bases align to TRBD2. CDR1 is SGHAT and CDR2 is FQNNGV in the germline V gene. Unmatched junction bases numbered 0, after V lost 1 base and J lost 3 bases. The CDR3 sequence is 15 residues long. The CDR3 region has the DNA TGTGCCAGCAGCTTAGGGACTAGCGGCTACAATGAGCAGTTCTTC. Translated: CASSLGTSGYNEQFF. The complete variable domain, with remaining parts taken from reference TRBV11-2 and TRBJ2-1, reads EAGVAQSPRYKIIEKRQSVAFWCNPISGHATLYWYQQILGQGPKLLIQFQNNGVVDDSQLPKDRFSAERLKGVDSTLKIQPAKLEDSAVYLCASSLGTSGYNEQFFGPGTRLTVL.

The chain carries TRBV7-9 and TRBJ1-2; no definite D call. Trimming took 1 base from V and 1 from J, leaving 10 bases between them. Germline V lookup: CDR1 SEHNR, CDR2 FQNEAQ (reference sequence). The CDR3 runs to 15 residues. CDR3 in amino acids: CASSLVAGYNYGYTF. The CDR3 nucleotides read TGTGCCAGCAGCTTAGTTGCGGGTTATAACTATGGCTACACCTTC.

The chain uses TRBV19 and TRBJ1-4; D is perhaps TRBD1 (5 bases). Germline V CDR1 and CDR2: LNHDA, SQIVND (reference sequence). Trimming left V 2 bases short and J 8 bases short, with 12 bases between. CDR3 size: 14 residues. The CDR3, as DNA: TGTGCCAGTAGTATACAGGGTGCGGAGGAAAAACTGTTTTTT. It codes for CASSIQGAEEKLFF.

The chain is built from TRBV28 and TRBJ1-2; 7 bases line up with TRBD1. The germline V gene has CDR1 MDHEN and CDR2 SYDVKM. Trimming took 3 bases from V and 5 from J; bases not matched to a gene: 0. The CDR3 is made up of 12 amino acids. For the CDR3, the DNA is TGTGCCAGCAGTTTGGGACAGTATGGCTACACCTTC. This encodes CASSLGQYGYTF.

The chain combines TRBV6-2 or TRBV6-3 with TRBJ2-2, with TRBD2 matching over 11 bases. Trimming at V came to 5 bases and at J to 5 bases, leaving 10 bases not matched to a gene. The CDR3 sequence is 17 residues long. Germline CDR1 is MNHEY and CDR2 is SVGEGT. As DNA, the CDR3 is TGTGCCAGCAGTCACCGGACTAGCGGGCCTCCTACCGGGGAGCTGTTTTTT. This sequence encodes CASSHRTSGPPTGELFF.

The gene calls are TRBV28 and TRBJ2-7, with D possibly TRBD2 on 6 matching bases. Germline V gives CDR1 MDHEN, CDR2 SYDVKM. V dropped 0 bases and J dropped 4 bases, with 7 bases sitting between them. This CDR3 has 13 amino acids. CDR3 amino acids: CASSLWEGYEQYF. As DNA, the CDR3 is TGTGCCAGCAGTTTATGGGAGGGATACGAGCAGTACTTC.

This chain joins TRBV5-1 and TRBJ2-3; 9 nucleotides line up with TRBD1. This CDR3 region has 14 residues. Trimming took 3 bases from V and 3 from J; bases not matched to a gene: 2. The germline CDR1 and CDR2 sequences are SGHRS and YFSETQ. The CDR3: CASSSGTGTDTQYF. The CDR3 nucleotides read TGCGCCAGCAGCTCAGGGACAGGGACAGATACGCAGTATTTT.

The rearrangement joins TRBV7-3 to TRBJ2-3; 13 bases align to TRBD2. Germline assignment: CDR1 SGHTA and CDR2 FQGTGA. The CDR3 is 16 residues long. The V segment lost 1 base and the J segment 5 bases; nucleotides outside the gene matches: 3. CDR3 nucleotide sequence: TGTGCCAGCAGCTTAAGACTAGCGGGGGGTAGAGATACGCAGTATTTT. Its protein product is CASSLRLAGGRDTQYF.